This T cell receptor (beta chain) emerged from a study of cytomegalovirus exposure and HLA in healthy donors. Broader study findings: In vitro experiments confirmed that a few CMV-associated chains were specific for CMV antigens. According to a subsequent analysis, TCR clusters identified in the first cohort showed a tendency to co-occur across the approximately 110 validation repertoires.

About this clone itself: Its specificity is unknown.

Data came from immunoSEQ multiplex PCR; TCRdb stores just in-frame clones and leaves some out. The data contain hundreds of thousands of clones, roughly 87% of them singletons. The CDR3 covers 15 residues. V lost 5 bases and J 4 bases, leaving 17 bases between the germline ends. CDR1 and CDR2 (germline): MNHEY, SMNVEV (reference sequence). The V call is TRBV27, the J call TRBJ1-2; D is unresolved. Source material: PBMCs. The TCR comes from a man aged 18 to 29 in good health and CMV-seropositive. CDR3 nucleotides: TGTGCCAGCAGTCAACGTCTAGAGGGAGTCTATGGCTACACCTTC. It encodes CASSQRLEGVYGYTF.